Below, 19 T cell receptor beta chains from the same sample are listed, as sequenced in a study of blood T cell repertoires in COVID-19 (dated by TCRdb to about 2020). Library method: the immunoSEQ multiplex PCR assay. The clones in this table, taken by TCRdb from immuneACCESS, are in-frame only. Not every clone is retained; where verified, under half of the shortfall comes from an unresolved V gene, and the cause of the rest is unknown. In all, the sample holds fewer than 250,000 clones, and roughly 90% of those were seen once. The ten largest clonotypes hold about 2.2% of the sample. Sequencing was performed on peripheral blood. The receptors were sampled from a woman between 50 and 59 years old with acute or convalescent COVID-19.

CDR3 sequence reads: CASSRLADTQYF. The CDR3 nucleotides are TGTGCCAGCAGCCGACTAGCAGATACGCAGTATTTT. The J gene is TRBJ2-3, the V gene TRBV2; perhaps TRBD2 as D (6 bases). The CDR3 has 12 residues. V was trimmed by 6 bases and J by 4 bases, leaving 8 bases between them. CDR1 SNHLY and CDR2 FYNNEI come from the germline V gene.

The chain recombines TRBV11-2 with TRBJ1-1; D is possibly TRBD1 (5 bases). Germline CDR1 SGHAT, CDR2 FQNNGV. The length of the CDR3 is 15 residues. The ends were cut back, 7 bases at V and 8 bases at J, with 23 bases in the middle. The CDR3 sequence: CASIPPSGAGGEAFF. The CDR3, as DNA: TGTGCCAGCATCCCCCCATCCGGGGCCGGAGGGGAAGCTTTCTTT. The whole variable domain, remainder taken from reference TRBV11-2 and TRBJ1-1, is EAGVAQSPRYKIIEKRQSVAFWCNPISGHATLYWYQQILGQGPKLLIQFQNNGVVDDSQLPKDRFSAERLKGVDSTLKIQPAKLEDSAVYLCASIPPSGAGGEAFFGQGTRLTVV.

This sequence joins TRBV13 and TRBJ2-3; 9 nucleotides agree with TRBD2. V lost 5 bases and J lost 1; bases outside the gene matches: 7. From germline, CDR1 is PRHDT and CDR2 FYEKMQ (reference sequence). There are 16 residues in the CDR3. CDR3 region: CASSRISGSGTDTQYF. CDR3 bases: TGTGCCAGCAGCCGAATTAGCGGGAGCGGCACAGATACGCAGTATTTT.

CDR3 amino acids: CASSAGTGNNQPQHF. For the CDR3, the DNA is TGTGCCAGCAGCGCCGGGACAGGGAACAATCAGCCCCAGCATTTT. The chain employs TRBV9 and TRBJ1-5; 9 positions match TRBD1. The CDR3 loop spans 15 amino acids. With 3 bases clipped from V and 3 bases from J, the junction kept 4 bases outside the gene matches. Per germline, CDR1 SGDLS and CDR2 YYNGEE.

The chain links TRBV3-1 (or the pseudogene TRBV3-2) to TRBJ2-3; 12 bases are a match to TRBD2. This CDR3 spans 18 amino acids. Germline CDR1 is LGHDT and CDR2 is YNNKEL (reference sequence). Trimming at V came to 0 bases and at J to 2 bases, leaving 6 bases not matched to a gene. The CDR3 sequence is CASSQDQTSGSLTDTQYF. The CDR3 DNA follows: TGTGCCAGCAGCCAAGATCAGACTAGCGGGAGTCTCACAGATACGCAGTATTTT.

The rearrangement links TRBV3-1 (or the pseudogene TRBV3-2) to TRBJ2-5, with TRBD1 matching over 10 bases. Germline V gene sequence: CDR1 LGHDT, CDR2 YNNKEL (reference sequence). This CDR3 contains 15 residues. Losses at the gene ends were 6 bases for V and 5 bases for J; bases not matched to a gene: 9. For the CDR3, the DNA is TGTGCCAGCAGGACGACAGGGGGCTCGGGGGAGACCCAGTACTTC. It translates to CASRTTGGSGETQYF.

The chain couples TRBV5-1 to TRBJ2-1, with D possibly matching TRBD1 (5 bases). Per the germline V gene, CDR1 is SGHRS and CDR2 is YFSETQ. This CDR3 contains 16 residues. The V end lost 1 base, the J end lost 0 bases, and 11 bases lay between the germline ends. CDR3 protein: CASSLKDTSSYNEQFF. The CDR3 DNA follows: TGCGCCAGCAGCTTGAAGGACACGAGCTCCTACAATGAGCAGTTCTTC.

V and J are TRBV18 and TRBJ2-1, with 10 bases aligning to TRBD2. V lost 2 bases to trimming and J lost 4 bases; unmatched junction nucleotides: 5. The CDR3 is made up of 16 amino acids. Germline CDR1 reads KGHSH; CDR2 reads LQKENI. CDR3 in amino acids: CASSPLKAGGYNEQFF. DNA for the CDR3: TGTGCCAGCTCACCATTGAAAGCGGGAGGGTACAATGAGCAGTTCTTC.

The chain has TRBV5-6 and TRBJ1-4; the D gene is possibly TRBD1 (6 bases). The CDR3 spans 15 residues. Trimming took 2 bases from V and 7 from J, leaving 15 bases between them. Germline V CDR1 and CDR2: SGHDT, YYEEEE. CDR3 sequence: CASSLLQGSGEKLFF. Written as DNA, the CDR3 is TGTGCCAGCAGCTTATTACAGGGTTCTGGTGAAAAACTGTTTTTT. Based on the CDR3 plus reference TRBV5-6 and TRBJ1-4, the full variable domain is DAGVTQSPTHLIKTRGQQVTLRCSPKSGHDTVSWYQQALGQGPQFIFQYYEEEERQRGNFPDRFSGHQFPNYSSELNVNALLLGDSALYLCASSLLQGSGEKLFFGSGTQLSVL.

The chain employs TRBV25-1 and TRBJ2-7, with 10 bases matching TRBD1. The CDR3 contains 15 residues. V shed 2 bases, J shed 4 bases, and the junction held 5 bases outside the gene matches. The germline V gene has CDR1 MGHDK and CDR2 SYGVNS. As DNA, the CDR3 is TGTGCCAGCAGTGAACCGGGACAGGGGTTTTACGAGCAGTACTTC. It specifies CASSEPGQGFYEQYF.

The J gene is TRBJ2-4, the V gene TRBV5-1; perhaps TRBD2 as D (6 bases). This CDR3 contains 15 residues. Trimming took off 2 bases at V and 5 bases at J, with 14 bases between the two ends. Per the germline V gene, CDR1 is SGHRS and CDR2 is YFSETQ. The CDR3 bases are TGCGCCAGCAGCTTTAACGGAGGGCCCCAAAACATTCAGTACTTC. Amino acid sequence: CASSFNGGPQNIQYF.

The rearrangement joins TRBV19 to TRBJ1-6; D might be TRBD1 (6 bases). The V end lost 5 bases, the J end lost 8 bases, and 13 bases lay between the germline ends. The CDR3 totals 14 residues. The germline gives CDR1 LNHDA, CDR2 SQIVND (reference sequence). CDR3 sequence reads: CASSLQGSDSPLHF. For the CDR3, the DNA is TGTGCCAGTAGTCTTCAGGGGAGTGATTCACCCCTCCACTTT.

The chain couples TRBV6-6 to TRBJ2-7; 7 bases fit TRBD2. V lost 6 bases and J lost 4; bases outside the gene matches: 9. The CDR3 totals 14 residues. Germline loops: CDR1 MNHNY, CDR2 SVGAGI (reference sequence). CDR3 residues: CASSSQRDGYEQYF. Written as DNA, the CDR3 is TGTGCCAGCAGCTCCCAGCGGGATGGGTACGAGCAGTACTTC.

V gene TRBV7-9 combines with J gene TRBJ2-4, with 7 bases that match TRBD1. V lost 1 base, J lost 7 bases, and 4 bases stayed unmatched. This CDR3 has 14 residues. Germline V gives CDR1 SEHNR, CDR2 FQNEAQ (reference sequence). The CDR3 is CASSLVTGENIQYF. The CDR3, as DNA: TGTGCCAGCAGCTTAGTAACAGGGGAGAACATTCAGTACTTC. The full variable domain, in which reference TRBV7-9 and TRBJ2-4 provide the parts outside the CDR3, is DTGVSQNPRHKITKRGQNVTFRCDPISEHNRLYWYRQTLGQGPEFLTYFQNEAQLEKSRLLSDRFSAERPKGSFSTLEIQRTEQGDSAMYLCASSLVTGENIQYFGAGTRLSVL.

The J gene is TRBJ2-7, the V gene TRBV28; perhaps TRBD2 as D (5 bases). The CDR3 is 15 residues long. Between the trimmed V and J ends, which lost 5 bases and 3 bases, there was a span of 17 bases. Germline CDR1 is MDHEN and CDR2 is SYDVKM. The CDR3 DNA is TGTGCCAGCAGTCTTCCTCGGACGGGATACTACGAGCAGTACTTC. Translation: CASSLPRTGYYEQYF.

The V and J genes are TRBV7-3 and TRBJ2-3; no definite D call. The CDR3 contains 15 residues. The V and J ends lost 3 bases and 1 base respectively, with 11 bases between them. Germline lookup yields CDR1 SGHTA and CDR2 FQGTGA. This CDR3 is CASSFAAYGTDTQYF. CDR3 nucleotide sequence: TGTGCCAGCAGCTTCGCCGCGTACGGCACAGATACGCAGTATTTT.

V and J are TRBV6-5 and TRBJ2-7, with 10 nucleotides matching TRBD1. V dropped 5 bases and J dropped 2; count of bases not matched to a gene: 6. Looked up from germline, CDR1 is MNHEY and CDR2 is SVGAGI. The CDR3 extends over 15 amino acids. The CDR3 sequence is CASSPGTGDTYEQYF. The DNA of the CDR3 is TGTGCCAGCAGTCCGGGGACAGGGGATACCTACGAGCAGTACTTC.

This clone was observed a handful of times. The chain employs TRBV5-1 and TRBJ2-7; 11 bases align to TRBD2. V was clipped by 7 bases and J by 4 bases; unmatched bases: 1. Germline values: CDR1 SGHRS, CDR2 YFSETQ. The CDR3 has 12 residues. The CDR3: CASSSGGYEQYF. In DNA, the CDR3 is TGCGCCAGCTCTAGCGGGGGGTACGAGCAGTACTTC.

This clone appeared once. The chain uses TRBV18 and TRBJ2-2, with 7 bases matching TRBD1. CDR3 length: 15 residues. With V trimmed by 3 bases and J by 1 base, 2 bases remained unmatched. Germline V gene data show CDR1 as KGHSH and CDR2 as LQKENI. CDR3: CASSPGTVNTGELFF. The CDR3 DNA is TGTGCCAGCTCACCGGGGACAGTGAACACCGGGGAGCTGTTTTTT.